These 19 T cell receptor beta chains were sequenced from one sample in a study of CD8+ T cells in alopecia areata. Investigators isolated RNA and reverse transcribed it into cDNA to act as the sequencing template. Profiled with immunoSEQ multiplex PCR; TCRdb holds only in-frame clones, not every one. The repertoire consists of 120,000 or so clones, with around 60% occurring once and the leading ten covering around 5.7%. Treatment specified: oral pan-JAK inhibitor, 5-10 mg twice daily. Sequenced here: CD4+ T cells sorted from blood, sampled at week 4, from a patient treated with tofacitinib. These receptors were obtained from a human donor with alopecia areata.

The rearrangement joins TRBV28 to TRBJ1-2; 9 nucleotides line up with TRBD1. From germline, CDR1 is MDHEN and CDR2 SYDVKM. This CDR3 has 13 residues. The J segment lost 8 bases and the V segment lost 6 bases, leaving 7 bases of the junction unmatched. The CDR3 is CASSQDRGSGYTF. Here the CDR3 DNA reads TGTGCCAGCAGCCAGGACAGGGGAAGCGGCTACACCTTC.

This rearrangement joins TRBV6-1 to TRBJ2-4, with TRBD1 identical over 7 bases. This CDR3 region has 14 residues. CDR1 is MNHNS, CDR2 SASEGT, per germline. V gave up 6 bases and J gave up 7 bases; unmatched junction bases: 9. DNA of the CDR3: TGTGCCAGCAGGGGGACAGTCGGAGAGAACATTCAGTACTTC. This codes for CASRGTVGENIQYF.

This clone has only a few counts. Other DNA sequences in this specimen translate into the identical CDR3. The V call is TRBV5-1, the J call TRBJ2-5; no clear D gene. The V end lost 0 bases, the J end lost 5 bases, and 2 bases lay between the germline ends. CDR3 size: 11 residues. Germline CDR1 and CDR2: SGHRS and YFSETQ. The CDR3 bases are TGCGCCAGCAGCTTGGTGGAGACCCAGTACTTC. As protein: CASSLVETQYF.

J is TRBJ1-2 and V is TRBV29-1; 10 bases fit TRBD1. This CDR3 spans 13 amino acids. Trimming removed 6 bases from V and 1 base from J; junction bases left unmatched: 2. The V gene's germline CDR1 is SQVTM and CDR2 ANQGSEA. CDR3: CSVWTGGNYGYTF. In DNA, the CDR3 is TGCAGCGTCTGGACAGGGGGTAACTATGGCTACACCTTC.

This clone has a single count. The rearrangement uses TRBV30 and TRBJ2-4; the D gene is possibly TRBD1 (5 bases). Trimming removed 3 bases from V and 0 bases from J, with 27 bases in between. The CDR3 spans 20 residues. Per the germline V gene, CDR1 is GTSNPN and CDR2 is SVGIG (reference sequence). CDR3 DNA: TGTGCCTGGAGCCCATTTTTCCAGGGCTCAACCTTCTTAGCCAAAAACATTCAGTACTTC. It specifies CAWSPFFQGSTFLAKNIQYF. The whole variable domain, filled in from reference TRBV30 and TRBJ2-4, reads SQTIHQWPATLVQPVGSPLSLECTVEGTSNPNLYWYRQAAGRGLQLLFYSVGIGQISSEVPQNLSASRPQDRQFILSSKKLLLSDSGFYLCAWSPFFQGSTFLAKNIQYFGAGTRLSVL.

The rearrangement links TRBV28 to TRBJ2-3; D uncertain. CDR3 length: 15 amino acids. Germline V lookup: CDR1 MDHEN, CDR2 SYDVKM. The V end was cut by 6 bases, the J end by 2 bases, with 15 bases between. CDR3 nucleotides: TGTGCCAGCAGAGTCGGGCCAGGAGACACAGATACGCAGTATTTT. Translating gives CASRVGPGDTDTQYF.

This clone was recorded a few times. The chain combines TRBV29-1 with TRBJ2-5; D is undetermined. Per the germline V gene, CDR1 is SQVTM and CDR2 is ANQGSEA. Trimming left V 6 bases short and J 0 bases short, with 11 bases between. This CDR3 has 13 residues. The DNA of the CDR3 is TGCAGCGTCCGGCAGGCGTACCAAGAGACCCAGTACTTC. This codes for CSVRQAYQETQYF.

This clone has more than one count but fewer than ten. The V and J genes are TRBV28 and TRBJ1-1; a weak D match, TRBD1 (5 bases). Germline-derived CDR1 and CDR2 are MDHEN and SYDVKM. V shed 0 bases and J shed 4 bases, with 9 bases lying between them. The CDR3 extends over 14 amino acids. The CDR3 is CASSLWSGITEAFF. Written as DNA, the CDR3 is TGTGCCAGCAGTTTATGGTCAGGGATCACTGAAGCTTTCTTT.

This sequence joins TRBV30 and TRBJ2-7, with D possibly TRBD2 on 6 matching bases. V lost 0 bases and J 9 bases, leaving 21 bases between the germline ends. Per germline, CDR1 GTSNPN and CDR2 SVGIG (reference sequence). This CDR3 region has 15 residues. The CDR3 DNA reads as TGTGCCTGGAGTGTCCAGGGTGCCGGGAGTCGGTTGCAGTACTTC. This sequence encodes CAWSVQGAGSRLQYF.

The CDR3, as DNA: TGCAGCGTCTCGACAGGGACTTCCTACGAGCAGTACTTC. It specifies CSVSTGTSYEQYF. The V and J genes are TRBV29-1 and TRBJ2-7; perhaps TRBD1 as D (7 bases). Germline loops: CDR1 SQVTM, CDR2 ANQGSEA. The CDR3 runs to 13 residues. Trimming removed 6 bases at V and 1 base at J, with 13 bases between.

This chain uses TRBV4-2 with TRBJ1-1; D is uncertain. V was trimmed by 0 bases and J by 11 bases, leaving 16 bases between them. The CDR3 loop spans 14 amino acids. Germline V gives CDR1 LGHNA, CDR2 YNFKEQ. For the CDR3, the DNA is TGTGCCAGCAGCCAAGATCCAAGCAACCCAAGGGCTTTCTTT. This translates into CASSQDPSNPRAFF.

The chain employs TRBV4-1 and TRBJ2-7, with 8 bases identical to TRBD1. The CDR3 is made up of 17 amino acids. The ends lost 1 base at V and 1 base at J; junction bases unmatched: 9. Germline assignment: CDR1 MGHRA and CDR2 YSYEKL. The CDR3 DNA reads as TGCGCCAGCAGCCAAGCCCCCAGGGGGCTGGAGTCCTACGAGCAGTACTTC. This gives the protein CASSQAPRGLESYEQYF.

This chain uses TRBV9 with TRBJ2-1; a possible D gene is TRBD1 (6 bases). V lost 2 bases, J lost 0 bases, and 9 bases lay in between. Germline V lookup: CDR1 SGDLS, CDR2 YYNGEE. This CDR3 is built from 15 residues. The CDR3 loop is CASSVGASSYNEQFF. Written as DNA, the CDR3 is TGTGCCAGCAGCGTGGGGGCCAGCTCCTACAATGAGCAGTTCTTC.

Worth noting for this clone: This sample includes further DNA sequences coding for the same CDR3. The V call is TRBV7-9, the J call TRBJ2-5; tentative D call: TRBD2 (6 bases). This CDR3 spans 12 amino acids. Germline V gene sequence: CDR1 SEHNR, CDR2 FQNEAQ (reference sequence). V was clipped by 5 bases and J by 4 bases, with 8 bases between them. The CDR3 spells CASSPEGETQYF. The CDR3 DNA is TGTGCCAGCAGCCCGGAGGGAGAGACCCAGTACTTC.

The V and J genes are TRBV7-9 and TRBJ2-6; D is undetermined. Per germline, CDR1 SEHNR and CDR2 FQNEAQ (reference sequence). The CDR3 consists of 9 residues. The V and J ends lost 1 base and 15 bases respectively, with 1 base between them. The CDR3 sequence is CASSLDLTF. The CDR3 region has the DNA TGTGCCAGCAGCTTAGACCTGACTTTC.

This chain connects TRBV30 to TRBJ2-2; no clear D gene. The germline CDR1 and CDR2 sequences are GTSNPN and SVGIG (reference sequence). The CDR3 length is 13 residues. With 1 base removed from V and 8 bases from J, the gap between germline ends came to 11 bases. CDR3 nucleotides: TGTGCCTGGAGTGCGGATCTCCCGGGGGAGCTGTTTTTT. As protein: CAWSADLPGELFF.

The chain has TRBV4-1 and TRBJ1-5; a weak D match, TRBD1 (5 bases). The germline gives CDR1 MGHRA, CDR2 YSYEKL. The CDR3 is 18 amino acids. V lost 1 base, J lost 4 bases, and 20 bases lay in between. CDR3 in amino acids: CASSQGRGGSEGNQPQHF. CDR3 nucleotides: TGCGCCAGCAGCCAAGGGCGGGGGGGTTCCGAAGGGAATCAGCCCCAGCATTTT.

V gene TRBV4-3 combines with J gene TRBJ2-5; TRBD1 matches 9 bases. The CDR3 extends over 18 amino acids. V shed 2 bases, J shed 2 bases, and the junction held 12 bases outside the gene matches. CDR1 and CDR2 (germline): LGHNA, YSLEER. The CDR3 loop reads CASSQIYHRGRGQETQYF. The CDR3 nucleotides are TGCGCCAGCAGCCAAATATACCACAGGGGGCGAGGTCAAGAGACCCAGTACTTC.

The chain carries TRBV18 and TRBJ2-5, with 9 bases aligning to TRBD1. The V gene end was trimmed by 5 bases and the J gene end by 2 bases; junction bases not matched to a gene: 3. This CDR3 is built from 14 residues. From germline, CDR1 is KGHSH and CDR2 LQKENI. The CDR3 DNA is TGTGCCAGCTCATCGGGACAGGGTCAAGAGACCCAGTACTTC. Translating gives CASSSGQGQETQYF.